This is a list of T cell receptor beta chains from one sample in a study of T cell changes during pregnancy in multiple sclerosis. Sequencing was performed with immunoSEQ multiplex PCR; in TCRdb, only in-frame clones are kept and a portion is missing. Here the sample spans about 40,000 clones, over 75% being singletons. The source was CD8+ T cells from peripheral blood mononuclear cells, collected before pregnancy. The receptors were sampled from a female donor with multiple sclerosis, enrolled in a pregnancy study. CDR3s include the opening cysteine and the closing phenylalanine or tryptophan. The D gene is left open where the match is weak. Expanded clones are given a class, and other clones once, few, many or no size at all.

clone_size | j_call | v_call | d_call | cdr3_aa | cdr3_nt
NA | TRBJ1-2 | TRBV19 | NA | CASSIDSAGMIGYTF | TGTGCCAGTAGTATAGATTCTGCAGGGATGATTGGCTACACCTTC
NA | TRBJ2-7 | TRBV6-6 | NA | CASSYSDTDSYEQYF | TGTGCCAGCAGTTACTCCGACACAGACTCCTACGAGCAGTACTTC
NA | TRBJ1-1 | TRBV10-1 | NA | CASEDRANTEAFF | TGCGCCAGTGAGGACAGAGCTAACACTGAAGCTTTCTTT
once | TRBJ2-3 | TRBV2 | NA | CASSDLVVSTDTQYF | TGTGCCAGCAGTGATCTAGTAGTTAGCACAGATACGCAGTATTTT
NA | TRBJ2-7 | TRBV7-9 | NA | CASSSTGLSSYEQYF | TGTGCCAGCAGCTCCACAGGGCTAAGCTCCTACGAGCAGTACTTC
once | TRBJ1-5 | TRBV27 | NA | CASSLGSNQPQHF | TGTGCCAGCAGTTTGGGGAGTAATCAGCCCCAGCATTTT
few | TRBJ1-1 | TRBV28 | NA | CASTSRMNTEAFF | TGTGCCAGCACCTCCAGGATGAACACTGAAGCTTTCTTT
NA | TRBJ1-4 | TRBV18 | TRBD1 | CASSPGGLDEKLFF | TGTGCCAGCTCCCCAGGGGGCTTGGATGAAAAACTGTTTTTT
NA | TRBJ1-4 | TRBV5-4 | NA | CASRGREDEKLFF | TGTGCCAGCAGGGGTCGGGAGGATGAAAAACTGTTTTTT
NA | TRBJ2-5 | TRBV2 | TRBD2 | CASSETVLAGAMETQYF | TGTGCCAGCAGTGAAACGGTCCTAGCGGGCGCCATGGAGACCCAGTACTTC
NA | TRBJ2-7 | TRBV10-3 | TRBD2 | CAISEVSGRSYEQYF | TGTGCCATCAGTGAGGTTAGCGGGCGAAGCTACGAGCAGTACTTC
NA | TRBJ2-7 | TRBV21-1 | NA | CASSKVEGLAGGEQYF | TGTGCCAGCAGCAAAGTCGAAGGACTAGCGGGAGGTGAGCAGTACTTC
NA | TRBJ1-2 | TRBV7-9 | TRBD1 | CASSPGTAANYGYTF | TGTGCCAGCAGCCCCGGGACAGCTGCTAACTATGGCTACACCTTC
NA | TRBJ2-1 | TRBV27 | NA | CASSLARTYNEQFF | TGTGCCAGCAGTTTGGCTCGGACTTACAATGAGCAGTTCTTC
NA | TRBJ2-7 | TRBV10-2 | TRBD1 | CASRTTGTGGEQYF | TGCGCCAGCAGGACCACCGGGACAGGGGGCGAGCAGTACTTC
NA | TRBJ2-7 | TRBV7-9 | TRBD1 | CASSPRTGQAYEQYF | TGTGCCAGCAGCCCCAGGACAGGCCAAGCGTACGAGCAGTACTTC
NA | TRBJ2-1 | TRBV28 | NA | CASSLGSWGRSYNEQFF | TGTGCCAGCAGTTTGGGGAGCTGGGGTCGCTCCTACAATGAGCAGTTCTTC
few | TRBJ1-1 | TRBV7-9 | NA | CASSLLSDKNTEAFF | TGTGCCAGCAGCTTATTGTCAGATAAGAACACTGAAGCTTTCTTT
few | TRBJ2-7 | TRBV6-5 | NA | CASMAGKPYEQYF | TGTGCCAGCATGGCGGGGAAGCCCTACGAGCAGTACTTC
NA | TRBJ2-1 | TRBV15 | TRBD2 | CATSRDRPAGGYNEQFF | TGTGCCACCAGCAGAGATCGGCCAGCGGGAGGGTACAATGAGCAGTTCTTC
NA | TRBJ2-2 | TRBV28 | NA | CASSRRTFPGELFF | TGTGCCAGCAGCCGAAGGACATTTCCCGGGGAGCTGTTTTTT
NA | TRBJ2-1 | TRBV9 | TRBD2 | CASSVGASGSYNEQFF | TGTGCCAGCAGCGTAGGAGCTAGCGGGTCCTACAATGAGCAGTTCTTC
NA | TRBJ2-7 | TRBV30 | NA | CAWSVREQYF | TGTGCCTGGAGTGTACGGGAGCAGTACTTC
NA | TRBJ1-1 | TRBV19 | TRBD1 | CASSADRGEWVGTEAFF | TGTGCCAGTAGTGCGGACAGGGGGGAATGGGTCGGCACTGAAGCTTTCTTT
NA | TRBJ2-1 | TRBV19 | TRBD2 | CASTPGVAGNFEQFF | TGTGCCAGTACCCCTGGAGTAGCGGGCAATTTTGAGCAGTTCTTC
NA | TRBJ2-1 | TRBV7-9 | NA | CASSFQGNEQFF | TGTGCCAGCAGTTTTCAGGGGAATGAGCAGTTCTTC
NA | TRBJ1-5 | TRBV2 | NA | CASSDRIGGGNQPQHF | TGTGCCAGCAGTGATAGAATCGGGGGTGGCAATCAGCCCCAGCATTTT
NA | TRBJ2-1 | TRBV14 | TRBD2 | CASSQVSGRAWNEQFF | TGTGCCAGCAGCCAAGTTAGCGGGAGGGCTTGGAATGAGCAGTTCTTC
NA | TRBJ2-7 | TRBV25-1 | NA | CATGEVTYEQYF | TGTGCCACCGGGGAGGTCACCTACGAGCAGTACTTC
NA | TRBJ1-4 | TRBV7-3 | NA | CASSLTLPIRGEKLFF | TGTGCCAGCAGCTTAACTTTGCCAATACGGGGAGAAAAACTGTTTTTT
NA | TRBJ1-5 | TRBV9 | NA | CASNEGGGQPQHF | TGTGCCAGCAACGAGGGAGGGGGACAGCCCCAGCATTTT
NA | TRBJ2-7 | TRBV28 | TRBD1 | CASRTRDRAYEQYF | TGTGCCAGCAGGACCCGGGACAGGGCGTACGAGCAGTACTTC
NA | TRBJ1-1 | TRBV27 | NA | CASSPRFPGLDTEAFF | TGTGCCAGCAGTCCCCGATTCCCAGGGCTGGACACTGAAGCTTTCTTT
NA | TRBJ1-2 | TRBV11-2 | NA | CASSSTDHYGYTF | TGTGCCAGCAGTTCCACAGATCACTATGGCTACACCTTC
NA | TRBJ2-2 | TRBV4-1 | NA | CASSLGGGTGELFF | TGCGCCAGCAGCCTAGGTGGGGGGACCGGGGAGCTGTTTTTT
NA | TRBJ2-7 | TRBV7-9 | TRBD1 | CASSPGQEAYEQYF | TGTGCCAGCAGCCCAGGACAGGAAGCCTACGAGCAGTACTTC
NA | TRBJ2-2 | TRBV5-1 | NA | CASSLGQYSGELFF | TGCGCCAGCAGCTTAGGACAGTACAGCGGGGAGCTGTTTTTT
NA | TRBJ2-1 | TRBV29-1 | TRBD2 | CSVEAGGYNGQFF | TGCAGCGTTGAAGCGGGAGGGTACAATGGGCAGTTCTTC
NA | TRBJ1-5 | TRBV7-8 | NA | CASSLAGWGGNQPQHF | TGTGCCAGCAGCTTAGCTGGGTGGGGGGGCAATCAGCCCCAGCATTTT
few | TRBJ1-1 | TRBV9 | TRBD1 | CASSLGQGSTEAFF | TGTGCCAGCAGCTTGGGACAGGGAAGCACTGAAGCTTTCTTT
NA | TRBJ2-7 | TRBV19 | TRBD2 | CASSASSGRYEQYF | TGTGCCAGTAGTGCCTCTAGCGGGAGGTACGAGCAGTACTTC
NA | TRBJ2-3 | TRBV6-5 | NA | CASKAGADTQYF | TGTGCCAGCAAAGCAGGGGCGGATACGCAGTATTTT
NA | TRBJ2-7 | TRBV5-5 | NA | CASAFSSYEQYF | TGTGCCAGCGCATTTAGCTCCTACGAGCAGTACTTC
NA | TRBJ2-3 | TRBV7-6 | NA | CASTLRGAGTDTQYF | TGTGCCAGCACCCTTAGGGGTGCGGGCACAGATACGCAGTATTTT
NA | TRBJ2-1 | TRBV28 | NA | CASSSFNEQFF | TGTGCCAGCAGTTCCTTTAATGAGCAGTTCTTC
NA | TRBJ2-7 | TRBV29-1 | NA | CSVEDPPSRYF | TGCAGCGTTGAAGACCCCCCCTCTCGGTACTTC
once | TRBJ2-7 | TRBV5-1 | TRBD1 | CASSLRTGGVYEQYF | TGCGCCAGCAGCTTGCGGACAGGGGGCGTCTACGAGCAGTACTTC
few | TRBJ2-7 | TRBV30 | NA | CAWSETGTLGEQYF | TGTGCCTGGAGCGAAACCGGGACACTGGGGGAGCAGTACTTC
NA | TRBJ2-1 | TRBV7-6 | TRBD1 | CASSLGRDRGRNEQFF | TGTGCCAGCAGCTTAGGCCGGGACAGGGGGCGGAATGAGCAGTTCTTC
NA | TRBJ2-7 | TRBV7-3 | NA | CASSLTSGSEQYF | TGTGCCAGCAGCTTAACGTCGGGGAGCGAGCAGTACTTC
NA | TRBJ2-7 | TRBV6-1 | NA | CASLYAYIDEQYF | TGTGCCAGCCTTTACGCCTATATAGACGAGCAGTACTTC
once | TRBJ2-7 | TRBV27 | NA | CASGVGPPYEQYF | TGTGCCAGCGGTGTGGGCCCCCCCTACGAGCAGTACTTC
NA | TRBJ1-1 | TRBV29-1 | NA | CSVNREGTEAFF | TGCAGCGTAAACAGGGAGGGCACTGAAGCTTTCTTT
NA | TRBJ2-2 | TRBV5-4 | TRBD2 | CASSFSGSLAGELFF | TGTGCCAGCAGCTTCAGCGGGAGTCTCGCCGGGGAGCTGTTTTTT
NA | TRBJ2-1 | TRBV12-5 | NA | CASQGEAYNEQFF | TGTGCTAGTCAAGGCGAGGCCTACAATGAGCAGTTCTTC
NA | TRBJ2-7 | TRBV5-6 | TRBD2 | CASSLIEASGSYEQYF | TGTGCCAGCAGCTTGATCGAGGCTAGCGGGAGCTACGAGCAGTACTTC
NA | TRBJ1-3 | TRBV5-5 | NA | CASSFFRDTSSGNTIYF | TGTGCCAGCAGCTTTTTCCGGGACACTTCCTCTGGAAACACCATATATTTT
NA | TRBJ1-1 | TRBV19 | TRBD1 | CASSLGQGLDYTEAFF | TGTGCCAGTAGTTTAGGACAGGGGTTGGATTACACTGAAGCTTTCTTT
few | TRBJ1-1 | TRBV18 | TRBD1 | CASSVLVRDRGDNTEAFF | TGTGCCAGCTCAGTTCTAGTCCGGGACAGGGGAGATAACACTGAAGCTTTCTTT